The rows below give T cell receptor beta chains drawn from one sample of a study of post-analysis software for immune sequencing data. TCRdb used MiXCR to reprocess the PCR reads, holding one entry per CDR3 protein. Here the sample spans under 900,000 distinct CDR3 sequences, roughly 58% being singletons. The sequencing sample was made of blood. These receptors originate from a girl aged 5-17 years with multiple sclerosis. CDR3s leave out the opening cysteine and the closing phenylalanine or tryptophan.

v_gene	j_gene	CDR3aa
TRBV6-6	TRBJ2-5	ASRNIQGEGETQY
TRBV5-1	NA	ASSRAPGLNYEQY
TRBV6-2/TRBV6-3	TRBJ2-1	ASSRDIVYNEQF
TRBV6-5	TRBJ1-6	ASSYQLQGGSPLH
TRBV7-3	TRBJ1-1	ASSPHRGNTEAF
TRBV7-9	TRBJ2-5	ASSVSEGETQY
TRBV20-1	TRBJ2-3	SANDRLSTDTQY
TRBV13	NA	ASSVRTGGVWYEQY
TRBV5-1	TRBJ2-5	ASSRTQGSSRTQY
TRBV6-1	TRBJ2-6	ASTTRSGRESGANVLT